This T cell receptor beta chain was sequenced in a study of beta chain features in type 1 diabetes (dated by TCRdb to 2016 to 2019). For context, the study as a whole: No differences in mean age, gender distribution, total cell number or subset yield were found between patients and healthy donors. A total of 107,917,701 sorted cells were examined across all samples, and RNA yield correlated strongly with the number of cells per subset. The study compared TCRB repertoires of sorted circulating CD4+ T cell subsets between recently diagnosed type 1 diabetes patients and matched healthy donors. Regulatory and stem cell-like memory subsets were isolated from only 8 patients and about 8 healthy donors, whereas naive and central memory subsets came from all 30 or so donors.

Each donor gave one peripheral blood draw, about 110 mL on average, collected into heparinised tubes. A BD FACSAria II and a panel including CD45RO, CCR7, CD25, CD127, CD95 and CD27 were used to sort naive, central memory, regulatory and stem cell-like memory CD4+ T cells. A purity above 95% was achieved for all sorted populations. PBMCs were isolated right away by Lymphoprep density gradient centrifugation and were stained directly, without culture. Samples were stained and sorted in pairs, with one healthy donor and one patient per experiment, so that batch effects were minimized. The High Capacity cDNA Reverse Transcription Kit was used to reverse transcribe all of the isolated RNA, meaning that expressed TCRB transcripts were what got sequenced. Deep immunoSEQ sequencing was performed on naive, central memory and regulatory T cell samples, with an average of roughly 3.6 million total reads per sample. Sorted cells were lysed in RLT buffer, and RNA was extracted using DNase-treated RNeasy Micro or Mini kits according to cell number. Each cell subset was processed separately to prevent cross-contamination, with patient and healthy donor samples processed together. TCRB sequences were amplified from cDNA with the immunoSEQ multiplex PCR, producing 87-bp fragments spanning the CDR3 region. Sequencing of the amplicons was performed on the Illumina HiSeq platform. Per the source publication's procedure: Synthetic template baselines were used to correct PCR bias computationally, reads within Hamming distance 2 were collapsed together, and singletons that could not be merged were discarded. Reads were aligned against IMGT to assign V, D and J genes, CDR3 length and insertions or deletions at six rearrangement sites. Within each subset, clonotype counts were normalized to sorted cell number, after which true diversity and Gini coefficients were computed with the tcR R package. The overlap coefficient, calculated on TCRB nucleotide sequences, was used to quantify repertoire sharing. Out-of-frame TCRB sequences from naive cells were analyzed to stand in for the pre-selection repertoire. The immuneACCESS repertoire file appears here via TCRdb, limited to in-frame rearrangements. These files lack a portion of the clones; in checked studies, under half of the deficit traces to unresolved V genes, and the cause of the others is not known. That table is the source of V, J and clone size, and D and trimming were worked out from the DNA. The sample profile shows approximately 260,000 clones; roughly 25% of them were found once. The ten biggest clones cover about 0.012% of the sample.

Its CDR3 holds 15 amino acids, cysteine through phenylalanine. Just CDR3 DNA is preserved here, 45 bases in frame from base 1. V was cut back by 0 bases and J by 5 bases, leaving a gap of 13 bases between them. The germline V gene (reference sequence) supplies CDR1 LNHNV and CDR2 YYDKDF. This clone occurred once. Its specific antigen is unknown. Per-base quality was not reported, and no clone a single base away is much larger than it. The paper's findings and limits, for the study overall: Shorter templates might be favored by PCR, yet because patient and control samples were amplified and corrected together, any such skew would affect both groups equally. Because cDNA rather than genomic DNA was sequenced, highly expressing activated cells could have been over-represented, although no difference in activation and CD3 levels was found between groups. The naive, central memory and regulatory TCRB repertoires appeared to resemble one another more closely among patients than among healthy donors. At VDJ recombination sites, type 1 diabetes patients had fewer insertions and more deleted nucleotides, which implies abnormalities in thymic rearrangement. In all four CD4+ subsets, TCRB CDR3 length was moderately but significantly shorter in type 1 diabetes patients. Because the HLA sub-analyses included only small numbers of individuals, any influence of HLA type on TCRB rearrangement was left unresolved.

The receptor comes from a woman aged 25-40 years with type 1 diabetes. The chain is assembled from TRBV15 and TRBJ2-5; TRBD2 is a possible D gene, resting on 6 matching bases. The sample consisted of naive CD4+ T cells from blood. The cell subset or site label on this specimen signifies: true naive CD4+ T cells. The nucleotides read TGTGCCACCAGCAGAGATCTCCGGGACTGGGAGACCCAGTACTTC. It translates as CATSRDLRDWETQYF.